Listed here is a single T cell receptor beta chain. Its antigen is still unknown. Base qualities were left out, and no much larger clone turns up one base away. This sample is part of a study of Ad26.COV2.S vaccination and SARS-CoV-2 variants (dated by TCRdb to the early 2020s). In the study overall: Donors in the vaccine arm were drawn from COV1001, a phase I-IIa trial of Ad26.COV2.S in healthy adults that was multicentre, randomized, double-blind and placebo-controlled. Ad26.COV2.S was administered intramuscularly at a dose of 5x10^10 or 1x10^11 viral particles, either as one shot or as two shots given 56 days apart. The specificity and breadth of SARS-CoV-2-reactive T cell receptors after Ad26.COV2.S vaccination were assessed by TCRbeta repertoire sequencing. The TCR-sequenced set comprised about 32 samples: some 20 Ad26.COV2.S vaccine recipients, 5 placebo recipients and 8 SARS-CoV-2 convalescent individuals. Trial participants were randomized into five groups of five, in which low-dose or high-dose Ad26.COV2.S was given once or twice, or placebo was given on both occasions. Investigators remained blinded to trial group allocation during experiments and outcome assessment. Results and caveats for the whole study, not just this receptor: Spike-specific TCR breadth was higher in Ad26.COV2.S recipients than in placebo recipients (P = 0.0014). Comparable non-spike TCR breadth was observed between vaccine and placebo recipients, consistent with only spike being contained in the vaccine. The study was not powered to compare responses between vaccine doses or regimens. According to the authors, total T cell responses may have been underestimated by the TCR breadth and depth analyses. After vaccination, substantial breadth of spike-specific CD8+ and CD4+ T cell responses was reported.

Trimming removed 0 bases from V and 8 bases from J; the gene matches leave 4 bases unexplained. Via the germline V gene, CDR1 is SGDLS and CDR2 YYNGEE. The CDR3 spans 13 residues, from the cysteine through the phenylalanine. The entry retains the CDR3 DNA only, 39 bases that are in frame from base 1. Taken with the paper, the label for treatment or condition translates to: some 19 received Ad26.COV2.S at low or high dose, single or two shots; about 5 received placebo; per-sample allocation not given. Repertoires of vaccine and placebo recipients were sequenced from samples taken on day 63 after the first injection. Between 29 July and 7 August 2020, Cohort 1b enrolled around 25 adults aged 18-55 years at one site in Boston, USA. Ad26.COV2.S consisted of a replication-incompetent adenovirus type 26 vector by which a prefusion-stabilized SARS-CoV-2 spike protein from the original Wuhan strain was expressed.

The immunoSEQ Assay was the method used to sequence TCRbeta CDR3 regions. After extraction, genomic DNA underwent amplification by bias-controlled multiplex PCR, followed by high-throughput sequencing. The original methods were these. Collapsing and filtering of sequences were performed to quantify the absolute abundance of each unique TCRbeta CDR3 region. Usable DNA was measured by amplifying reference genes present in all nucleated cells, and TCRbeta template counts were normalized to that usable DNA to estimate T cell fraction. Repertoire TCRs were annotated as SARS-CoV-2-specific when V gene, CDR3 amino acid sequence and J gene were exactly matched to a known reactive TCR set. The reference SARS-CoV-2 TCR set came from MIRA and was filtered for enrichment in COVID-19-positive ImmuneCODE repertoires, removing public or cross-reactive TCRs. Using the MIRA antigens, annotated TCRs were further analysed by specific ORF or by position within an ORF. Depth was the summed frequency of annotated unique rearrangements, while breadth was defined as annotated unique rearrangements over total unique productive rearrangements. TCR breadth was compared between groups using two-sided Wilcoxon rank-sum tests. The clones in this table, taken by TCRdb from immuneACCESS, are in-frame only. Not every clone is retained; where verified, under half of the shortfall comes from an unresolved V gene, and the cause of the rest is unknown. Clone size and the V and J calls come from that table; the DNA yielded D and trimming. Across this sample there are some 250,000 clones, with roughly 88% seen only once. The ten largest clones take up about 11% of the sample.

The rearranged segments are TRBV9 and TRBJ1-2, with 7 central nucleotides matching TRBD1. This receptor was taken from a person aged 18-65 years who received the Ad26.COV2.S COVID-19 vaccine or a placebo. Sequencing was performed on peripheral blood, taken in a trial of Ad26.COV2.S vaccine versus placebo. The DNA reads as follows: TGTGCCAGCAGCGTAGCTCGGACAGGCGGCTACACCTTC. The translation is CASSVARTGGYTF.